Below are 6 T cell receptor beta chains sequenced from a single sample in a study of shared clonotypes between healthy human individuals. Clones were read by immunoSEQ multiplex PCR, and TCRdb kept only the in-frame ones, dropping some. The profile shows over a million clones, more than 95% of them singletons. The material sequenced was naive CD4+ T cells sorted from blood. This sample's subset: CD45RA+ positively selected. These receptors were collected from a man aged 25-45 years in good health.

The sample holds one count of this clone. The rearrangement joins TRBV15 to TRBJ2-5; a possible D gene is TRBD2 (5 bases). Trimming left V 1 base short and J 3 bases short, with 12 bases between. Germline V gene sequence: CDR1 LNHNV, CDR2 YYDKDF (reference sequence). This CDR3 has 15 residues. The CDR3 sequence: CATSRGTSQKETQYF. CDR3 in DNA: TGTGCCACCAGCAGAGGCACTAGTCAAAAAGAGACCCAGTACTTC. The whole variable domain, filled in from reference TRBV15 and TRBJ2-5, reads DAMVIQNPRYQVTQFGKPVTLSCSQTLNHNVMYWYQQKSSQAPKLLFHYYDKDFNNEADTPDNFQSRRPNTSFCFLDIRSPGLGDTAMYLCATSRGTSQKETQYFGPGTRLLVL.

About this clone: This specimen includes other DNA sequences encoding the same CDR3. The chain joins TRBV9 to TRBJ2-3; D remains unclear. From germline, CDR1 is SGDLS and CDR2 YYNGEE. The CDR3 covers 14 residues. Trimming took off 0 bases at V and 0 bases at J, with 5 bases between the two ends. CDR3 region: CASSVDSSTDTQYF. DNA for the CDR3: TGTGCCAGCAGCGTAGATTCCAGCACAGATACGCAGTATTTT. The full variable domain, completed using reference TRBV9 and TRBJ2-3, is DSGVTQTPKHLITATGQRVTLRCSPRSGDLSVYWYQQSLDQGLQFLIQYYNGEERAKGNILERFSAQQFPDLHSELNLSSLELGDSALYFCASSVDSSTDTQYFGPGTRLTVL.

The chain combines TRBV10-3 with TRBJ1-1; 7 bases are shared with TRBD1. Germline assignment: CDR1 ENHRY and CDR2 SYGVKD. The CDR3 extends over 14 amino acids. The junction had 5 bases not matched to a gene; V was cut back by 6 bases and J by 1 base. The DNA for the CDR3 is TGTGCCATCAGGTCGGACAGGACGAACACTGAAGCTTTCTTT. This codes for CAIRSDRTNTEAFF.

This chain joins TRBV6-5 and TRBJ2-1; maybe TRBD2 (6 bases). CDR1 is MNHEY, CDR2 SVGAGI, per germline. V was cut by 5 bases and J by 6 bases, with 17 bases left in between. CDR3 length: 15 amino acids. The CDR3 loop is CASSHSGRLLNEQFF. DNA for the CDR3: TGTGCCAGCAGTCATAGCGGCCGTCTCCTCAATGAGCAGTTCTTC.

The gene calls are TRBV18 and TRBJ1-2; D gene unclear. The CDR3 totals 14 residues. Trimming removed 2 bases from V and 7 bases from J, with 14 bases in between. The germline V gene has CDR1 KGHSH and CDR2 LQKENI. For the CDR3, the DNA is TGTGCCAGCTCACCAAAGAGGGCGGAGGCTGGCTACACCTTC. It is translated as CASSPKRAEAGYTF.

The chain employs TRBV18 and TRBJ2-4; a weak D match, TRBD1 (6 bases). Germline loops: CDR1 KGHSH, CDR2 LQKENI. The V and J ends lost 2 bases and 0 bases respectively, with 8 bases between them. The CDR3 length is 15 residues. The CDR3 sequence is CASSPNRVAKNIQYF. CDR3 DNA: TGTGCCAGCTCACCAAACAGGGTAGCCAAAAACATTCAGTACTTC.